This T cell receptor (beta chain) was identified in a study of cytomegalovirus exposure and HLA in healthy donors. About the study: Tens of millions of unique TCRs, all from HLA-typed donors, were included in an early release of the data. Study results and limitations: There was a cluster of highly shared sequence variants that was likely a sequencing artifact. Most TCR beta V segments were productive about 90% or about 30% of the time in an earlier analysis.

Germline V gene lookup returns CDR1 SGHRS and CDR2 YFSETQ. This CDR3 comprises 17 residues. The junction had 14 bases not matched to a gene; V was cut back by 0 bases and J by 7 bases. It was with 60 Vbeta and 13 Jbeta primers that the PCR ran. Only in-frame clones appear in the TCRdb table, and some are missing; sequencing was by immunoSEQ multiplex PCR. The sample includes 100,000 to 150,000 clones, about 80% of them seen just once. Notes on this clone: As yet, its antigen is unknown.

The sequence derives from a young man in good health and CMV-seronegative. This chain joins TRBV5-1 and TRBJ2-3; 7 nucleotides match TRBD2. Material for sequencing was PBMCs. CDR3 coding DNA: TGCGCCAGCAGCTTGGGGGTCTCAGCGGGGCTGGCAAATACGCAGTATTTT. Translated, it gives CASSLGVSAGLANTQYF. Full variable domain (rest looked up from reference TRBV5-1 and TRBJ2-3): KAGVTQTPRYLIKTRGQQVTLSCSPISGHRSVSWYQQTPGQGLQFLFEYFSETQRNKGNFPGRFSGRQFSNSRSEMNVSTLELGDSALYLCASSLGVSAGLANTQYFGPGTRLTVL.